This paragraph covers one T cell receptor beta chain sequence. Germline loops: CDR1 SGHRS, CDR2 YFSETQ. The V and J ends lost 1 base and 5 bases respectively, with 14 bases between them. The CDR3 loop spans 15 amino acids. This sample is drawn from a study of blood T cells in healthy people across ages. The use of a sample-barcoded 5' primer and a J-beta primer mix characterized a second PCR of roughly 6 to 11 cycles. TCRdb analysed the 5' RACE reads with MiXCR anew, one entry per CDR3 protein. Among some 1,500,000 distinct CDR3 sequences listed, roughly 43% were seen once. Sequencing input: blood. The TCR originated in a young woman in good health. The V and J genes are TRBV5-1 and TRBJ2-3; no clear D gene. The CDR3 protein is CASSLLRESVDTQYF. In nucleotides, the CDR3 is TGCGCCAGCAGCTTGCTCCGAGAATCGGTAGATACGCAGTATTTT.